This T cell receptor (beta chain) was observed in a study of cytomegalovirus exposure and HLA in healthy donors. General study results and limits: One cluster of highly shared sequence variants probably arose as a sequencing artifact.

With respect to this clone: What it recognizes is unknown.

In the PCR, 60 Vbeta and 13 Jbeta primers were used. The method was immunoSEQ multiplex PCR; TCRdb's version includes in-frame clones alone and lacks a portion of them. The profile covers under 200,000 clones, with roughly 84% appearing a single time and 0.38% taken by the ten largest. With 4 bases clipped from V and 1 base from J, the junction kept 4 bases outside the gene matches. The CDR3 runs to 14 residues. Germline assignment: CDR1 SGHRS and CDR2 YFSETQ. The J gene is TRBJ2-5, the V gene TRBV5-1, with 7 positions matching TRBD1. The TCR comes from a boy between 2 and 10 years old in good health and CMV-seronegative. The sample comprised PBMCs. The CDR3 region is CASSTGTVQETQYF. CDR3 DNA sequence: TGCGCCAGCAGCACCGGGACAGTCCAAGAGACCCAGTACTTC.